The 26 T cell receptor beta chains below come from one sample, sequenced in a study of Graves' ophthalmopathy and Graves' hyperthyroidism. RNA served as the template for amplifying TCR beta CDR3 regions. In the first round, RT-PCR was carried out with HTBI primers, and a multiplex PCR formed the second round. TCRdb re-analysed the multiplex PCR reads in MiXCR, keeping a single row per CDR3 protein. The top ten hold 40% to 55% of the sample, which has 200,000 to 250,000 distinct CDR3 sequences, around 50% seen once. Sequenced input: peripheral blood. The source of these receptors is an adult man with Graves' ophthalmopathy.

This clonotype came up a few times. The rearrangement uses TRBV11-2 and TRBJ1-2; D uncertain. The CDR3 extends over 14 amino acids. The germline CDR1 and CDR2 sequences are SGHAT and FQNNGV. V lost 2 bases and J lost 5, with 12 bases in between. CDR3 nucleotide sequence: TGTGCCAGCAGCTTATGGCGGTCGACTTATGGCTACACCTTC. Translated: CASSLWRSTYGYTF.

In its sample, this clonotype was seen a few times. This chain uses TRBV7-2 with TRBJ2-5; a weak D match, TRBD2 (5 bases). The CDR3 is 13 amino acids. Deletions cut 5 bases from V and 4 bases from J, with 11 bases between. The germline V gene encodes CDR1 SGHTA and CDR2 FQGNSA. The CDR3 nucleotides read TGTGCCAGCAGCGAGGGAATTGGAGAGACCCAGTACTTC. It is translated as CASSEGIGETQYF.

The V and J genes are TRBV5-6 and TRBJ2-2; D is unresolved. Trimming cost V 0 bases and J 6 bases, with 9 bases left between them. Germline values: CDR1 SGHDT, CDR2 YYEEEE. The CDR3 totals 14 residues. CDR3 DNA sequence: TGTGCCAGCAGCTTGGGATCCGGGCCCGGGGAGCTGTTTTTT. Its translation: CASSLGSGPGELFF.

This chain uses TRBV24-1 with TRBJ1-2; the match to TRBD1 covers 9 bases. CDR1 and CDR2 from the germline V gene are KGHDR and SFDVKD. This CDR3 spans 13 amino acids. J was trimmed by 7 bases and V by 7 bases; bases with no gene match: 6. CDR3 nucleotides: TGTGCCACCAGCGAATCGACAGGGGGTGGCTACACCTTC. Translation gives CATSESTGGGYTF.

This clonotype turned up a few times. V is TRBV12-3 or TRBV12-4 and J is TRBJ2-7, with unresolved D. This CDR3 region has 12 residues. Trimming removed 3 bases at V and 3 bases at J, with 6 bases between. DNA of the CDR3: TGTGCCAGCAGTTTGAACTTCTACGAGCAGTACTTC. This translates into CASSLNFYEQYF.

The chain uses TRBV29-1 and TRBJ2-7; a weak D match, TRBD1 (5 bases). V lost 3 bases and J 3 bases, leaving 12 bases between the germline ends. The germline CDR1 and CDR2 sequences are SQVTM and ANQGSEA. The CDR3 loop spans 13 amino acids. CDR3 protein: CSVDDPQDYEQYF. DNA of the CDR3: TGCAGCGTTGACGACCCACAGGACTACGAGCAGTACTTC.

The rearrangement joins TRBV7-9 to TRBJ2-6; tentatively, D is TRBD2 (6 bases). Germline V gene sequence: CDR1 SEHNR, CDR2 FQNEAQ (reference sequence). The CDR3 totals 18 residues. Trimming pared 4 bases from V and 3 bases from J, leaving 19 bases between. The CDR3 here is CASSSQPGLNVGANVLTF. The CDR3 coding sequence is TGTGCCAGCAGCTCCCAGCCGGGACTCAACGTTGGGGCCAACGTCCTGACTTTC.

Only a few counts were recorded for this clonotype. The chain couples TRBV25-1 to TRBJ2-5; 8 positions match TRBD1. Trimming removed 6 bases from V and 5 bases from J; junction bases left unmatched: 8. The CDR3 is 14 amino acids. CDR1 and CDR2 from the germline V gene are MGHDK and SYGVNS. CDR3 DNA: TGTGCCAGCAGCCTCCCGGGACAGGACGAGACCCAGTACTTC. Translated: CASSLPGQDETQYF.

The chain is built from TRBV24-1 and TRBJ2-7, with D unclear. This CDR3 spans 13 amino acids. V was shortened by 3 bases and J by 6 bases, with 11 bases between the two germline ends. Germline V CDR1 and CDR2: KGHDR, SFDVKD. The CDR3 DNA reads TGTGCCACCAGTGATAGGGTAACCGGCGAGCAGTACTTC. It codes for CATSDRVTGEQYF.

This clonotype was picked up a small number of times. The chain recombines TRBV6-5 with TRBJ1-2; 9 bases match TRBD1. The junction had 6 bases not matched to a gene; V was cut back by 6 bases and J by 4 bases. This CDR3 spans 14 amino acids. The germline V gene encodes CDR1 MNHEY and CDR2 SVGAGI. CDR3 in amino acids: CASRDRGSGYGYTF. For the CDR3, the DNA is TGTGCCAGCAGGGACAGGGGCAGTGGCTATGGCTACACCTTC.

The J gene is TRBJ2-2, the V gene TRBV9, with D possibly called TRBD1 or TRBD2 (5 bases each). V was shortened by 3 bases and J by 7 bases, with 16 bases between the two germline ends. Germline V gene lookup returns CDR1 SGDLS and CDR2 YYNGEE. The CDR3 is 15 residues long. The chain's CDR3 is CASSGWDLVSGELFF. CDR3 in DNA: TGTGCCAGCAGCGGCTGGGACCTCGTCAGCGGGGAGCTGTTTTTT.

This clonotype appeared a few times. The CDR3 protein is CASSRANSNQPQHF. The CDR3, as DNA: TGTGCCAGCAGTCGGGCTAATAGCAATCAGCCCCAGCATTTT. This chain uses TRBV2 with TRBJ1-5, with D unresolved. Germline lookup yields CDR1 SNHLY and CDR2 FYNNEI. Trimming left V 5 bases short and J 0 bases short, with 8 bases between. The length of the CDR3 is 14 residues.

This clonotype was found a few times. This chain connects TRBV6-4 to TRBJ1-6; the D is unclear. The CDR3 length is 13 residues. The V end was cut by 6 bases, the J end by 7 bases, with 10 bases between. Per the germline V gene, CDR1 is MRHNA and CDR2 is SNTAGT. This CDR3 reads CASSRTTNSPLHF. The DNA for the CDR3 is TGTGCCAGCAGCCGGACTACCAATTCACCCCTCCACTTT.

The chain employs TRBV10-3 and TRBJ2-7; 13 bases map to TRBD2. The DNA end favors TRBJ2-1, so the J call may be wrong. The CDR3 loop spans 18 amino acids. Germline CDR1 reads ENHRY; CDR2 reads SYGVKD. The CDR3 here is CAISGAGATSGGRNEQFF. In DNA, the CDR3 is TGTGCCATCAGTGGTGCTGGTGCGACTAGCGGGGGGAGGAATGAGCAGTTCTTC.

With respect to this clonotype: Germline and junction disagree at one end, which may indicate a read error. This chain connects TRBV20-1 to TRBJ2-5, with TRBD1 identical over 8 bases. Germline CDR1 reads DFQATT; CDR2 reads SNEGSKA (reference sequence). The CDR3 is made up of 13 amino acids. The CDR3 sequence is CSARGTGQETQYF. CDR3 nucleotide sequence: TGCAGTGCTAGGGGGACAGGCCAAGAAACCCAGTACTTC.

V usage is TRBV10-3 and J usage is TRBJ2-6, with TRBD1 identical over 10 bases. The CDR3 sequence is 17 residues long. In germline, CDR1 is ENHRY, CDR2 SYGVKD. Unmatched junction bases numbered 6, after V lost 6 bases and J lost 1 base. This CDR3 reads CAISSWTGGSGANVLTF. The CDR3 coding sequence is TGTGCCATCAGCTCTTGGACAGGGGGGTCTGGGGCCAACGTCCTGACTTTC.

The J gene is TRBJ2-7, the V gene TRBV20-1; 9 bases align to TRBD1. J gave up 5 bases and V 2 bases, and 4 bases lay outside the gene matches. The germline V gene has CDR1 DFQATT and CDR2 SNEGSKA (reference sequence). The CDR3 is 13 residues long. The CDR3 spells CSARRTGVDEQYF. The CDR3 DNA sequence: TGCAGTGCTAGACGGACAGGGGTGGACGAGCAGTACTTC.

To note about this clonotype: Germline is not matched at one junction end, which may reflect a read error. The CDR3: CASSPGGGGSTEASF. The CDR3 nucleotides are TGTGCCAGCAGCCCCGGTGGCGGGGGGAGCACTGAAGCTTCCTTT. The chain couples TRBV5-5 to TRBJ1-1; weak D call: TRBD1 (5 bases). CDR1 SGHKS and CDR2 YYEKEE come from the germline V gene (reference sequence). CDR3 size: 15 residues.

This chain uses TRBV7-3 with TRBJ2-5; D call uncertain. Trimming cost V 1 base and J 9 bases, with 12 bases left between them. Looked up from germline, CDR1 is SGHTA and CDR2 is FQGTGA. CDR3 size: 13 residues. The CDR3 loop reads CASSLSPVEAQYF. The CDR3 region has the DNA TGTGCCAGCAGCTTAAGTCCGGTTGAGGCCCAGTACTTC.

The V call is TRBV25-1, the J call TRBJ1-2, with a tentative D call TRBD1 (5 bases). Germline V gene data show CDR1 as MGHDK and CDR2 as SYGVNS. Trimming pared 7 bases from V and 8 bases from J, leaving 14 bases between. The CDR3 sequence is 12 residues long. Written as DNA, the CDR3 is TGTGCCAGCACCTCCGGGGGTGGGGGCTACACCTTC. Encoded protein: CASTSGGGGYTF.

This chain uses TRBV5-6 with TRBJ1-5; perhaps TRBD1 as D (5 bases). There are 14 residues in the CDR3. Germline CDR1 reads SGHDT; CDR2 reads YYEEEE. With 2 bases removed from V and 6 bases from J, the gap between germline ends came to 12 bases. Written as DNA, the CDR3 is TGTGCCAGCAGCTTTCAGGGTGAGGTTCAGCCCCAGCATTTT. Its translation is CASSFQGEVQPQHF.

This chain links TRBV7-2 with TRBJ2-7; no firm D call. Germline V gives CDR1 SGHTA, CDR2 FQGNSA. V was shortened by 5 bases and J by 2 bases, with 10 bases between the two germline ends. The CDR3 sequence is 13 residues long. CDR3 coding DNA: TGTGCCAGCAGCCCCAACGGCCCCTACGAGCAGTACTTC. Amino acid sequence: CASSPNGPYEQYF.

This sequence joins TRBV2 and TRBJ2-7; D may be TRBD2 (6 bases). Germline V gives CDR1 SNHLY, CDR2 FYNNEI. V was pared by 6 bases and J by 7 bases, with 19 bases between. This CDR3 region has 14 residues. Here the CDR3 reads CASSFGDSYNEQYF. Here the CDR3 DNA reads TGTGCCAGCAGCTTCGGGGACTCCTACAATGAGCAGTACTTC.

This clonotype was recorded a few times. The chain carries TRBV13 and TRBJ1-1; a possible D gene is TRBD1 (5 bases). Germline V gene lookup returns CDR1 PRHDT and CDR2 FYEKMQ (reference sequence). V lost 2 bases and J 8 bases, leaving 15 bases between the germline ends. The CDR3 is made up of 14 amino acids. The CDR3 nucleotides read TGTGCCAGCAGCTTACAGGGAGGCCTGAGGGAAGCTTTCTTT. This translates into CASSLQGGLREAFF.

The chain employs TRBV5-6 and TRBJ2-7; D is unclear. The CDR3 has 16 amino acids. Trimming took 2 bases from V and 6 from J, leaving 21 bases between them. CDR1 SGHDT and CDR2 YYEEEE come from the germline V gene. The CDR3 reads CASSFVRPGRTVEQYF. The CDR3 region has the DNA TGTGCCAGCAGCTTCGTGCGGCCGGGCAGAACGGTCGAGCAGTACTTC.

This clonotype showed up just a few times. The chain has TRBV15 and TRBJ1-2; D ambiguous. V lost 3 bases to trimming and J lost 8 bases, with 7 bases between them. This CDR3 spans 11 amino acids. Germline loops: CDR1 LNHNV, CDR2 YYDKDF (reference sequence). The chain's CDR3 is CATSSSEGYTF. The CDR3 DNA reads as TGTGCCACCAGCAGTTCGGAGGGCTACACCTTC.